This T cell receptor (beta chain) was retrieved from a study of OX40 agonist ivuxolimab in advanced cancers. Overall study: Patients were roughly 81% male with ages roughly 20 to 90, mean around 61.

Germline loops: CDR1 SGHVS, CDR2 FQNEAQ. Trimming stripped 4 bases from V and 5 bases from J, with 17 bases between. The CDR3 loop spans 15 amino acids. Generated by immunoSEQ multiplex PCR, the TCRdb table keeps only in-frame clones and is missing some. Of tens of thousands of clones in the sample, over 80% are singletons; the top ten hold about 30%. The sequenced sample was CD4+ or CD8+ T cells sorted from blood, obtained in a trial of the OX40 agonist ivuxolimab. The receptor's source is an adult with an advanced solid tumor such as melanoma, head and neck, liver or kidney cancer. The chain is built from TRBV7-8 and TRBJ1-1; maybe TRBD1 (6 bases). CDR3 amino acids: CASSSTGQLGTEAFF. The CDR3, as DNA: TGTGCCAGCAGCTCCACGGGACAATTGGGGACTGAAGCTTTCTTT.